This TCR beta chain was sequenced during a study of T cell repertoires and HLA-DP antigens. Study background: Transduced HeLa cells presented HLA-DP to CD4+ T cells.

Study findings and constraints: Previously undetected clones averaged about 33% and 55% against the two alleles respectively. Total CD4+ responders were stimulated by HeLa antigen-presenting cells.

Libraries were prepared by immunoSEQ multiplex PCR; TCRdb keeps only in-frame clonotypes and omits some of them. Found here are around 90,000 clones, around nine tenths of them singletons; the top ten hold about 1.7%. With respect to this clone: Its specificity is not known.

Germline V gene sequence: CDR1 SQVTM, CDR2 ANQGSEA. The CDR3 length is 12 residues. Trimming cost V 6 bases and J 1 base, with 9 bases left between them. This sequence originates from a man in his fifties or sixties in good health and CMV-seronegative. The sample was CD4+ T cells from PBMCs. The genes are TRBV29-1 and TRBJ1-1; D is possibly TRBD1 (6 bases). The DNA for the CDR3 is TGCAGCGTAGCACAGGGGAACACTGAAGCTTTCTTT. Protein product: CSVAQGNTEAFF.